Listed below are T cell receptor beta chains from one sample, sequenced in a study of CD8 T cells in Susac syndrome. One entry per CDR3 protein results from TCRdb running MiXCR on the immunoSEQ multiplex PCR reads. This table holds about 280,000 distinct CDR3 sequences, 70% to 90% found once. The sample was CD8+ T cells from PBMCs. The receptors were gathered from a human donor with multiple sclerosis. Both conserved end residues are part of each CDR3. The D gene is left open where the match is weak. Only some rows state a clone size, as once, few, many or a class for expanded clones.

TRBJ2-1	-	-	10	TRBV29-1	CSVARSEQFF	TGCAGCGTTGCGAGGTCGGAGCAGTTCTTC
TRBJ2-1	TRBD2	-	16	TRBV3-1	CASRGTQRGNYNEQFF	TGTGCCAGCCGAGGTACCCAGCGGGGCAACTACAATGAGCAGTTCTTC
TRBJ2-7	TRBD1	-	14	TRBV5-6	CASSLAQGIYEQYF	TGTGCCAGCAGCTTGGCACAGGGGATCTACGAGCAGTACTTC
TRBJ2-2	TRBD2	-	14	TRBV28	CASSKLADTGELFF	TGTGCCAGCAGTAAGCTAGCGGACACCGGGGAGCTGTTTTTT
TRBJ2-3	-	-	14	TRBV7-8	CASSLTPRTDTQYF	TGTGCCAGCAGCTTAACCCCCCGCACAGATACGCAGTATTTT
TRBJ2-2	-	few	13	TRBV4-1	CASSHRRAGELFF	TGCGCCAGCAGCCATAGAAGGGCCGGGGAGCTGTTTTTT
TRBJ1-3	-	once	17	TRBV12-3/TRBV12-4	CASSLKDGFFSGNTIYF	TGTGCCAGCAGTTTAAAAGATGGATTCTTCTCTGGAAACACCATATATTTT
TRBJ2-7	TRBD1	-	16	TRBV15	CATSREGRGTNEEQYF	TGTGCCACCAGCAGAGAAGGCAGGGGGACCAATGAAGAGCAGTACTTC
TRBJ2-3	TRBD2	-	16	TRBV3-1	CASQGLAGGPTDTQYF	TGTGCCAGCCAGGGACTAGCGGGAGGGCCCACAGATACGCAGTATTTT
TRBJ2-1	-	once	11	TRBV27	CASWATNEQFF	TGTGCCAGCTGGGCGACCAATGAGCAGTTCTTC
TRBJ2-7	TRBD2	-	14	TRBV10-2	CASTLSGTPYEQYF	TGCGCCAGCACCCTTAGCGGGACCCCGTACGAGCAGTACTTC
TRBJ2-4	-	-	17	TRBV5-1	CASSLETRVLAKNIQYF	TGCGCCAGCAGCTTGGAAACTAGGGTTTTAGCCAAAAACATTCAGTACTTC
TRBJ1-5	-	-	14	TRBV7-9	CASSLRGGVQPQHF	TGTGCCAGCAGCTTACGGGGAGGGGTTCAGCCCCAGCATTTT
TRBJ1-1	-	-	15	TRBV3-1	CASSQETGLNTEAFF	TGTGCCAGCAGCCAGGAGACAGGTTTGAACACTGAAGCTTTCTTT
TRBJ1-1	-	-	13	TRBV30	CAWSRQMNTEAFF	TGTGCCTGGAGTAGACAGATGAACACTGAAGCTTTCTTT
TRBJ1-4	-	-	14	TRBV27	CASSLGGRYEKLFF	TGTGCCAGCAGTTTAGGGGGGCGCTACGAAAAACTGTTTTTT
TRBJ2-5	TRBD2	-	17	TRBV6-1	CASPFEKAGREQETQYF	TGTGCCAGCCCATTCGAAAAGGCAGGGAGGGAACAAGAGACCCAGTACTTC
TRBJ2-2	TRBD1	-	17	TRBV7-9	CASSWSRGRVGTGELFF	TGTGCCAGCAGCTGGTCTAGGGGGCGAGTGGGCACCGGGGAGCTGTTTTTT
TRBJ1-3	-	once	16	TRBV15	CATSRDRSGTGNTIYF	TGTGCCACCAGCAGAGATAGGTCAGGAACTGGAAACACCATATATTTT
TRBJ2-5	-	-	14	TRBV28	CASSLTVYQETQYF	TGTGCCAGCAGTTTGACCGTTTACCAAGAGACCCAGTACTTC
TRBJ2-1	TRBD1	-	15	TRBV24-1	CATSAPGQVPNEQFF	TGTGCCACCAGCGCACCGGGACAGGTCCCCAATGAGCAGTTCTTC
TRBJ1-5	-	-	13	TRBV27	CASSFWGGQPQHF	TGTGCCAGCAGTTTTTGGGGGGGTCAGCCCCAGCATTTT
TRBJ2-1	-	-	10	TRBV29-1	CSVMGGEQFF	TGCAGCGTTATGGGAGGTGAGCAGTTCTTC
TRBJ2-3	-	-	16	TRBV28	CASSAFRDTFTDTQYF	TGTGCCAGCAGTGCTTTCCGGGACACCTTCACAGATACGCAGTATTTT
TRBJ2-1	TRBD1	-	15	TRBV5-4	CVSSNAGTGGSEQFF	TGTGTCAGCAGCAACGCCGGGACAGGGGGCTCTGAGCAGTTCTTC
TRBJ2-3	-	-	17	TRBV27	CASSRSRWGAGADTQYF	TGTGCCAGCAGTAGATCTAGGTGGGGGGCCGGGGCAGATACGCAGTATTTT
TRBJ1-1	TRBD1	once	15	TRBV9	CASSVGGTVGTEAFF	TGTGCCAGCAGCGTAGGTGGGACAGTAGGCACTGAAGCTTTCTTT
TRBJ2-1	-	-	12	TRBV9	CASSRSSNEQFF	TGTGCCAGCAGCCGGTCCTCCAATGAGCAGTTCTTC
TRBJ2-4	-	-	15	TRBV24-1	CATGTQERAKNIQYF	TGTGCCACCGGAACCCAGGAAAGAGCCAAAAACATTCAGTACTTC
TRBJ2-7	TRBD2	-	15	TRBV4-1	CASSQRERERDEQYF	TGCGCCAGCAGCCAACGAGAGCGGGAACGCGACGAGCAGTACTTC
TRBJ2-6	TRBD2	-	17	TRBV27	CASTAGRGSSGANVLTF	TGTGCCAGCACCGCCGGGAGGGGGTCCTCTGGGGCCAACGTCCTGACTTTC
TRBJ1-2	-	-	15	TRBV12-3/TRBV12-4	CASSFIKGRGYGYTF	TGTGCCAGCAGTTTCATAAAGGGGAGGGGATATGGCTACACCTTC
TRBJ1-5	-	-	14	TRBV6-1	CASRPRGSDQPQHF	TGTGCCAGCAGACCCCGGGGGTCGGATCAGCCCCAGCATTTT
TRBJ1-2	-	-	13	TRBV29-1	CSVVTGQTYGYTF	TGCAGCGTTGTTACCGGCCAGACCTATGGCTACACCTTC
TRBJ1-4	-	-	14	TRBV27	CASSFLLGSEKLFF	TGTGCCAGCAGTTTTTTATTGGGCTCCGAAAAACTGTTTTTT
TRBJ2-3	-	-	15	TRBV15	CATSTLEGGTDTQYF	TGTGCCACCAGCACCTTGGAGGGCGGGACAGATACGCAGTATTTT
TRBJ2-5	-	-	14	TRBV20-1	CSAHRRDGVETQYF	TGCAGTGCCCACCGGCGGGATGGGGTAGAGACCCAGTACTTC
TRBJ1-2	-	few	12	TRBV5-1	CASSLGDYGYTF	TGTGCCAGCAGTTTAGGGGACTATGGCTACACCTTC
TRBJ2-7	-	-	14	TRBV5-6	CASSLGLVIYEQYF	TGTGCCAGCAGCTTGGGACTAGTCATTTACGAGCAGTACTTC
TRBJ2-7	-	few	14	TRBV15	CATSTGLGAYEQYF	TGTGCCACCAGCACAGGACTGGGAGCCTACGAGCAGTACTTC
TRBJ1-2	-	-	15	TRBV7-9	CASSESGVLNYGYTF	TGTGCCAGCAGCGAATCAGGGGTCCTAAACTATGGCTACACCTTC
TRBJ2-1	-	-	14	TRBV27	CASSLSYSYNEQFF	TGTGCCAGCAGTCTGTCGTACTCCTACAATGAGCAGTTCTTC
TRBJ2-1	-	-	15	TRBV5-4	CASSLGTNTYNEQFF	TGTGCCAGCAGCTTGGGAACTAATACCTACAATGAGCAGTTCTTC
TRBJ2-7	-	-	13	TRBV27	CASSLEGAYEQYF	TGTGCCAGCAGTTTAGAAGGGGCCTACGAGCAGTACTTC
TRBJ2-7	-	-	14	TRBV27	CATAGAGNGYEQYF	TGTGCCACGGCCGGGGCCGGCAATGGATACGAGCAGTACTTC
TRBJ1-1	-	once	20	TRBV5-1	CASSLEQGTPPTRRNTEAFF	TGCGCCAGCAGCTTGGAACAAGGGACCCCCCCTACCCGGAGGAACACTGAAGCTTTCTTT
TRBJ1-1	-	-	16	TRBV6-1	CASSQSTPGLNTEAFF	TGTGCCAGCAGTCAAAGTACGCCGGGGCTGAACACTGAAGCTTTCTTT
TRBJ2-1	-	-	16	TRBV30	CAWEGRAGNNYNEQFF	TGTGCCTGGGAGGGTAGAGCGGGCAACAATTACAATGAGCAGTTCTTC
TRBJ2-3	-	-	17	TRBV9	CASSVATVWTPTDTQYF	TGTGCCAGCAGCGTAGCTACTGTTTGGACGCCCACAGATACGCAGTATTTT
TRBJ2-1	-	-	16	TRBV7-9	CASSPRPTDSYNEQFF	TGTGCCAGCAGCCCCCGTCCGACTGACTCCTACAATGAGCAGTTCTTC
TRBJ2-5	TRBD2	-	15	TRBV28	CASSLFGGGQETQYF	TGTGCCAGCAGTTTATTTGGGGGAGGGCAAGAGACCCAGTACTTC
TRBJ2-7	-	-	15	TRBV9	CASSVGPAGPYEQYF	TGTGCCAGCAGCGTAGGGCCAGCGGGCCCCTACGAGCAGTACTTC
TRBJ1-4	-	-	12	TRBV30	CAWSVPGEKLFF	TGTGCCTGGAGTGTACCAGGGGAAAAACTGTTTTTT
TRBJ2-1	TRBD2	-	16	TRBV20-1	CSAHRLAGGPNNEQFF	TGCAGTGCTCACCGACTAGCGGGAGGGCCGAACAATGAGCAGTTCTTC